This T cell receptor (beta chain) appears in the sequencing data of a study of T cells in Graves' hyperthyroidism and ophthalmopathy. Diagnoses were established using clinical symptoms, serum thyroxine and TRAb, thyroid ultrasound and orbital computed tomography. Germline V lookup: CDR1 KGHSH, CDR2 LQKENI. Trimming shortened V by 4 bases and J by 10 bases, and 23 bases separated the two germline ends. The CDR3 is made up of 16 amino acids. Researchers amplified the TCR beta CDR3 regions from RNA transcripts. HTBI primers drove first-round RT-PCR of the TCR CDR3. One entry per CDR3 protein results from TCRdb running MiXCR on the multiplex PCR reads. The sample contains 300,000 to 350,000 distinct CDR3 sequences, around 20% of which appear only once.

The origin of this receptor is a woman between 50 and 59 years old with Graves' hyperthyroidism. Sequencing input: blood. The V call is TRBV18, the J call TRBJ2-1, with no clear D. DNA of the CDR3: TGTGCCAGCTCACAAACCGGGTCCGGCGGCCGAAGGGAGCAGTTCTTC. Encoded protein: CASSQTGSGGRREQFF.